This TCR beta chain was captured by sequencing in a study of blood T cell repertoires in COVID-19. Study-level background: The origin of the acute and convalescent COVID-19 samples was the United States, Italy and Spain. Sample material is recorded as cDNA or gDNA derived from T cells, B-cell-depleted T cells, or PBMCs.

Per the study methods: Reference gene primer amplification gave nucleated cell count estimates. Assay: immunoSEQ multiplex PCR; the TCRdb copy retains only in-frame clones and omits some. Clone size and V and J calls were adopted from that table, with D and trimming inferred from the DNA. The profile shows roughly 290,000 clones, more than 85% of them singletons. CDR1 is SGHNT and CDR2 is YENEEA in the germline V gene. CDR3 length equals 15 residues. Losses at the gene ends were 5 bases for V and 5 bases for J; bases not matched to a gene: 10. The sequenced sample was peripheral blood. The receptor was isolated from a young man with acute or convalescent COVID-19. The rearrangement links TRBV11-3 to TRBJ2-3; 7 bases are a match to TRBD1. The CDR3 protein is CASSRQGVGVDTQYF. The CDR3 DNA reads TGTGCCAGCAGCCGCCAGGGGGTTGGAGTAGATACGCAGTATTTT.